The clone carrying this TCR beta chain was picked up one time. The data stem from a study of blood T cell repertoires in COVID-19. Study context: Sample material is recorded as cDNA or gDNA derived from T cells, B-cell-depleted T cells, or PBMCs.

Trimming took off 6 bases at V and 7 bases at J, with 13 bases between the two ends. The CDR3 runs to 14 residues. CDR1 and CDR2 (germline): LNHDA, SQIVND (reference sequence). Source study methods: Amplification of reference gene primers was used by the study to estimate nucleated cell counts. The method was immunoSEQ multiplex PCR; TCRdb's version includes in-frame clones alone and lacks a portion of them. That table furnishes V, J and clone size, whereas the DNA furnished D and trimming. This table has a few hundred thousand clones, around 80% appearing once. V is TRBV19 and J is TRBJ1-6, with D unresolved. Material for sequencing was PBMCs or T cells enriched from blood (not recorded which). The sequence was obtained from a man aged 40-49 years who had been exposed to COVID-19. The CDR3 here is CASSGAGFNSPLHF. The DNA for the CDR3 is TGTGCCAGTAGCGGTGCAGGCTTCAATTCACCCCTCCACTTT.